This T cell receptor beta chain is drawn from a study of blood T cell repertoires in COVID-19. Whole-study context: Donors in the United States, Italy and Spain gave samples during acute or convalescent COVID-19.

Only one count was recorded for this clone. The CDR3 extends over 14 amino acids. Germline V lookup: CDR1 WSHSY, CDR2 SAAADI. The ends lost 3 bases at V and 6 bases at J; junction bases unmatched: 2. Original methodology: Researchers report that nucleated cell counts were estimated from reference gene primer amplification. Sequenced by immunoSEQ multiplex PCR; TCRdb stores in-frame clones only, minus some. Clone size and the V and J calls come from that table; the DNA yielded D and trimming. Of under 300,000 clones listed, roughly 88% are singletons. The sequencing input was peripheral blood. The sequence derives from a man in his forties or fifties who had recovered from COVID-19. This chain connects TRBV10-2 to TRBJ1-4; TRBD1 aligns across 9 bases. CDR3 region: CASSEGTGYEKLFF. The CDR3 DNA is TGCGCCAGCAGTGAAGGGACAGGGTATGAAAAACTGTTTTTT.